One sample yielded the 15 T cell receptor beta chains listed below, sequenced in a study of graft-versus-host responses after intestinal transplantation. These TCRs are of unknown antigen specificity. Produced via immunoSEQ multiplex PCR; TCRdb's table is partial and in-frame only. The repertoire holds approximately 88,000 clones, with almost 90% as singletons. The sample was unstimulated CD4+ T cells sorted from spleen or lymph node cells, taken before intestinal transplant. Receptors originate from a human donor who received an intestinal transplant.

The genes are TRBV5-1 and TRBJ2-7; D is perhaps TRBD1 (6 bases). Trimming stripped 3 bases from V and 4 bases from J, with 11 bases between. Germline-derived CDR1 and CDR2 are SGHRS and YFSETQ. The CDR3 covers 13 residues. The CDR3 DNA follows: TGCGCCAGCAGCTGGAACAGGGAGTACGAGCAGTACTTC. Its protein product is CASSWNREYEQYF.

This sequence joins TRBV7-8 and TRBJ2-7, with a possible D match to TRBD1 (5 bases). Trimming removed 5 bases from V and 3 bases from J, with 17 bases in between. The CDR3 contains 15 residues. Germline V gene sequence: CDR1 SGHVS, CDR2 FQNEAQ. CDR3 sequence reads: CASSPTRTDSYEQYF. CDR3 in DNA: TGTGCCAGCAGCCCCACTCGTACCGACAGCTACGAGCAGTACTTC.

The chain employs TRBV12-5 and TRBJ1-1; D gene unclear. Per the germline V gene, CDR1 is LGHNT and CDR2 is FRNRAP. V lost 1 base and J lost 5, with 8 bases in between. The CDR3 totals 13 residues. The CDR3 DNA follows: TGTGCTAGTGGTTTGGAGGGAGGGACTGAAGCTTTCTTT. Its translation is CASGLEGGTEAFF. The variable domain in full, completed from reference TRBV12-5 and TRBJ1-1, reads DARVTQTPRHKVTEMGQEVTMRCQPILGHNTVFWYRQTMMQGLELLAYFRNRAPLDDSGMPKDRFSAEMPDATLATLKIQPSEPRDSAVYFCASGLEGGTEAFFGQGTRLTVV.

The V and J genes are TRBV7-9 and TRBJ2-7; perhaps TRBD1 as D (5 bases). V lost 8 bases and J lost 6, with 11 bases in between. The CDR3 consists of 11 residues. Germline values: CDR1 SEHNR, CDR2 FQNEAQ (reference sequence). DNA of the CDR3: TGTGCCAGCGGGGTCAGGGTCGAGCAGTACTTC. This sequence encodes CASGVRVEQYF.

The chain uses TRBV7-2 and TRBJ2-7; tentatively, D is TRBD2 (6 bases). V was cut by 5 bases and J by 4 bases, with 24 bases left in between. Looked up from germline, CDR1 is SGHTA and CDR2 is FQGNSA. The CDR3 runs 17 residues. This chain's CDR3 is CASSLLPMGLATYEQYF. The CDR3, as DNA: TGTGCCAGCAGCCTCCTCCCGATGGGACTGGCCACTTACGAGCAGTACTTC.

In this sample, this clone turned up once. The rearrangement uses TRBV28 and TRBJ2-4, with 8 bases that match TRBD1. The V gene end was trimmed by 10 bases and the J gene end by 2 bases; junction bases not matched to a gene: 7. Germline CDR1 MDHEN, CDR2 SYDVKM. This CDR3 region has 14 residues. CDR3: CAIAGGGTKNIQYF. CDR3 DNA sequence: TGTGCCATCGCAGGGGGCGGTACCAAAAACATTCAGTACTTC.

The chain combines TRBV5-1 with TRBJ1-1, with D unclear. This CDR3 is built from 13 residues. Germline CDR1 SGHRS, CDR2 YFSETQ. Deletions cut 7 bases from V and 3 bases from J, with 13 bases between. Written as DNA, the CDR3 is TGCGCCAGCCGTACCGGGAGTTACACTGAAGCTTTCTTT. As protein: CASRTGSYTEAFF.

This chain joins TRBV7-6 and TRBJ2-3; 8 bases map to TRBD2. With V trimmed by 1 base and J by 2 bases, 2 bases remained unmatched. CDR3 length equals 15 residues. Germline V lookup: CDR1 SGHVS, CDR2 FNYEAQ. CDR3 nucleotide sequence: TGTGCCAGCAGCTTAGTAGCGGGGCCCACAGATACGCAGTATTTT. It is translated as CASSLVAGPTDTQYF.

This chain joins TRBV6-5 and TRBJ2-4; D may be TRBD1 (5 bases). The germline gives CDR1 MNHEY, CDR2 SVGAGI. The CDR3 length is 12 residues. The V end lost 7 bases, the J end lost 15 bases, and 19 bases lay between the germline ends. The CDR3 nucleotides are TGTGCCAGCAACTCCCGGTTGGGGCATCGGTACTTC. Residues: CASNSRLGHRYF.

This clone showed up just once. The chain uses TRBV9 and TRBJ1-6, with no clear D. V gave up 0 bases and J gave up 13 bases, with 20 bases separating them. The CDR3 extends over 16 amino acids. CDR1 is SGDLS and CDR2 is YYNGEE in the germline V gene. The CDR3 loop reads CASSVASGRPASPLHF. For the CDR3, the DNA is TGTGCCAGCAGCGTAGCGTCCGGGAGGCCCGCCTCTCCCCTCCACTTT.

The V and J genes are TRBV4-2 and TRBJ2-7; 10 bases agree with TRBD1. The CDR3 extends over 15 amino acids. Trimming at V came to 1 base and at J to 2 bases, leaving 2 bases not matched to a gene. Germline V gene lookup returns CDR1 LGHNA and CDR2 YNFKEQ. The CDR3 loop is CASSQGTGGTYEQYF. The CDR3 nucleotides read TGTGCCAGCAGCCAAGGGACAGGGGGGACCTACGAGCAGTACTTC.

The rearrangement uses TRBV5-6 and TRBJ1-3; D might be TRBD1 (6 bases). V shed 0 bases and J shed 0 bases, with 10 bases lying between them. The CDR3 runs to 16 residues. Germline V gene data show CDR1 as SGHDT and CDR2 as YYEEEE. CDR3 sequence reads: CASSLGQAPSGNTIYF. For the CDR3, the DNA is TGTGCCAGCAGCTTGGGACAGGCCCCCTCTGGAAACACCATATATTTT. The full variable domain, rest sourced from reference TRBV5-6 and TRBJ1-3, is DAGVTQSPTHLIKTRGQQVTLRCSPKSGHDTVSWYQQALGQGPQFIFQYYEEEERQRGNFPDRFSGHQFPNYSSELNVNALLLGDSALYLCASSLGQAPSGNTIYFGEGSWLTVV.

This chain connects TRBV11-2 to TRBJ2-7; no reliable D call. V was trimmed by 3 bases and J by 2 bases, leaving 5 bases between them. The CDR3 is 12 amino acids. Germline V gives CDR1 SGHAT, CDR2 FQNNGV. The CDR3 DNA sequence: TGTGCCAGCAGCTTCACTACCTACGAGCAGTACTTC. It codes for CASSFTTYEQYF.

A few counts support this clone. This chain links TRBV6-5 with TRBJ1-1; TRBD1 matches at 7 bases. The length of the CDR3 is 15 residues. The V gene's germline CDR1 is MNHEY and CDR2 SVGAGI. Trimming at V came to 6 bases and at J to 7 bases, leaving 14 bases not matched to a gene. CDR3 amino acids: CASRPTGEAVREAFF. The CDR3 DNA is TGTGCCAGCAGGCCAACAGGGGAGGCCGTACGTGAAGCTTTCTTT.

The CDR3 sequence is CASSYGHGYTF. In nucleotides, the CDR3 is TGTGCCAGCAGTTACGGGCATGGCTACACCTTC. V usage is TRBV6-5 and J usage is TRBJ1-2; D not resolved. CDR1 is MNHEY and CDR2 is SVGAGI in the germline V gene. V gave up 2 bases and J gave up 6 bases, with 4 bases separating them. The CDR3 consists of 11 residues.